Listed below are T cell receptor beta chains from one sample, sequenced in a study of blood T cell repertoires in COVID-19. TCRdb's table, derived via immunoSEQ multiplex PCR, lists solely in-frame clones and lacks some. The sample lists approximately 450,000 clones; 75% to 90% were seen once. Sequenced: peripheral blood. The receptors were gathered from a woman aged 30 to 39 with acute or convalescent COVID-19. Each CDR3 is given without its conserved first and last residue. The order of the fields is V gene, J gene, CDR3 length, clone size, CDR3 protein. Clone size is shown for a subset of rows, as once, few, many or a class of expanded clone.

TRBV25-1	TRBJ2-3	13	few	ASSGRAGRTDTQY
TRBV5-1	TRBJ2-7	13	-	ASSLETVSSYEQY
TRBV19	TRBJ2-5	12	-	ASSTRQGEETQY
TRBV10-3	TRBJ1-2	14	-	AISIQYKFGDYGYT
TRBV3-1/TRBV3-2	TRBJ1-4	13	-	ASSQAAGLEEKLF
TRBV30	TRBJ2-6	13	-	AWSVPTTGANVLT
TRBV23-1	TRBJ1-5	14	-	ASSQSYRISNQPQH
TRBV4-2	TRBJ1-2	13	-	ASSPGRGRGYGYT
TRBV5-1	TRBJ2-6	13	-	ASSGTSSGANVLT
TRBV5-6	TRBJ1-6	14	many	ASSSFRTATNSPLH
TRBV28	TRBJ1-1	13	-	ASSSPSQVGTEAF
TRBV6-6	TRBJ2-4	12	-	ASSYPATRDIQY
TRBV11-2	TRBJ2-3	14	-	ASSFSLAGGWDTQY
TRBV11-2	TRBJ2-1	10	once	ASSHLQGAEF
TRBV5-5	TRBJ1-1	11	-	ASIAGLHTEAF
TRBV15	TRBJ1-4	13	-	ATSRVAGSGEKLF
TRBV24-1	TRBJ1-5	15	-	ATSDSGTGSFFQPQH
TRBV9	TRBJ2-5	13	-	ASSTGLAGAETQY
TRBV7-3	TRBJ2-5	11	-	ASSFDREETQY
TRBV28	TRBJ1-1	13	-	ASRMPGQGASEAF
TRBV6-5	TRBJ2-5	12	-	ASSYGAGAETQY
TRBV2	TRBJ2-2	13	-	ASIPGQGATGELF
TRBV13	TRBJ2-5	10	-	ASSLGIETQY
TRBV7-3	TRBJ2-2	12	-	ASSLLQNTGELF
TRBV4-1	TRBJ2-7	12	-	ASSQVWRRYEQY
TRBV28	TRBJ2-3	12	-	ASSLTGSTDTQY
TRBV4-1	TRBJ2-5	11	-	ASSPEDQETQY
TRBV30	TRBJ2-3	12	-	AWSHRERGLGQY
TRBV5-4	TRBJ2-1	13	few	ASSLVRTGGNEQF
TRBV14	TRBJ1-2	13	-	ASSPQVTADYGYT
TRBV7-2	TRBJ2-7	13	-	ASSSDPNRAREQY
TRBV7-2	TRBJ1-5	11	-	ASSDEGGQPQH
TRBV7-6	TRBJ2-1	12	-	ASSLSLAGNEQF
TRBV2	TRBJ1-6	13	-	ASSGRGISSSPLH
TRBV2	TRBJ1-6	11	-	ATGGRYNSPLH
TRBV5-1	TRBJ2-1	13	-	ASSTGQSSYNEQF
TRBV6-5	TRBJ1-1	9	-	ASSKQGEAF
TRBV15	TRBJ1-5	13	-	ATSLAIRGNQPQH
TRBV27	TRBJ2-6	12	-	ASSLKPRANVLT
TRBV5-8	TRBJ2-3	13	-	ASSIGQGSTDTQY
TRBV15	TRBJ1-1	17	-	ATSRETRGASRMNTEAF
TRBV2	TRBJ2-1	13	-	ASSGGTGDLGEQF
TRBV7-2	TRBJ1-2	12	-	ASSPRQGSYGYT
TRBV30	TRBJ1-1	9	-	AWSLNTEAF
TRBV5-1	TRBJ1-1	11	-	ASSFGGIAEAF
TRBV7-3	TRBJ2-1	14	-	ASSSASGGAGNEQF
TRBV15	TRBJ1-2	12	-	ATDPGQGREGYT
TRBV9	TRBJ2-7	13	once	ASSARDRGLGEQY
TRBV28	TRBJ2-7	11	-	ASRARDTYEQY
TRBV28	TRBJ2-1	13	-	ASSFAGSSYNEQF
TRBV30	TRBJ1-1	11	once	AWSVRGGTEAF
TRBV28	TRBJ2-7	12	-	ASRSSGLSYEQY
TRBV5-5	TRBJ1-4	12	-	ASSLGQGIEKLF